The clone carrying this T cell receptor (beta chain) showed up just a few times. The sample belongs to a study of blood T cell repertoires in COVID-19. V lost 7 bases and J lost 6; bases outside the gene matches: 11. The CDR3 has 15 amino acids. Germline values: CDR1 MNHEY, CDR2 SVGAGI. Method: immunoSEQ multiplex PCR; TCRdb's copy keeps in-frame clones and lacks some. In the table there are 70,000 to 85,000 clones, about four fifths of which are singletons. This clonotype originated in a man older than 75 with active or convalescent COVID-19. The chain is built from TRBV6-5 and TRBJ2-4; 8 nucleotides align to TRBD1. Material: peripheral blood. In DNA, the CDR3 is TGTGCCAGCACACCCAGGGGGCGCAGTCCAAACATTCAGTACTTC. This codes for CASTPRGRSPNIQYF.